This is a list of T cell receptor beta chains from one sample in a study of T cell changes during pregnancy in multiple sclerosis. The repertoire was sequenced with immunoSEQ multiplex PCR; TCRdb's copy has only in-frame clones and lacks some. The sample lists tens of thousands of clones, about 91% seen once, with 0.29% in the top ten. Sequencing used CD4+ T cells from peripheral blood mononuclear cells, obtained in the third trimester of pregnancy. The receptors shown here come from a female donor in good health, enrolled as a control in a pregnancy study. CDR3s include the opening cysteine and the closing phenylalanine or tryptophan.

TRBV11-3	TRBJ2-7	CASSSRTGVLVDYEQYF
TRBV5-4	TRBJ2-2	CASSSSGNTGELFF
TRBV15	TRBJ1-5	CATSRDPEQGNQPQHF
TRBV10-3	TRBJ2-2	CAISEAGANTGELFF
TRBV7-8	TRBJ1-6	CASSLLHDVGDSPLHF
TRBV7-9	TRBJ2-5	CASSSGQGEWTQYF
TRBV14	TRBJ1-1	CASSQDTRTLMNTEAFF
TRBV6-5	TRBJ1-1	CASYGRGSEAFF
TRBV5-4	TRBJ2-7	CASSSGSYSSYEQYF
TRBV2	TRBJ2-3	CASSEGIAGTDTQYF
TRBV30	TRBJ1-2	CAWSELLRPGPPGHGYTF
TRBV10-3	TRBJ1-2	CAISAVTGGYGYTF
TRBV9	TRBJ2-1	CASSGTPSYNEQFF
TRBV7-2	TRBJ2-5	CASSSHRDRVGRETQYF
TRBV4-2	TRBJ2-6	CASSQEKRGSGANVLTF
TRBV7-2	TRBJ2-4	CASSVLAKNIQYF
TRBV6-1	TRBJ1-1	CAIRRTGDTEAFF
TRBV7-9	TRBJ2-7	CASSLASQGSYEQYF
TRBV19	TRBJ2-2	CASIGDRVGTGELFF
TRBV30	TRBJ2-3	CAWITGKDTQYF
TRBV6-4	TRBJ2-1	CASSNSGGSGEFF
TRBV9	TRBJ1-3	CASSLESSGNTIYF
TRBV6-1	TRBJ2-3	CASSEVAGGFTDTQYF
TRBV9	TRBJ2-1	CASSPGTGLHEQFF
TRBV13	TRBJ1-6	CASSLTGTGVASLHF
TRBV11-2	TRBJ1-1	CASSLGPGGTEAFF
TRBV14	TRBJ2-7	CASSQAGGYEQYF
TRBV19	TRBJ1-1	CASSIGQGNTEAFF
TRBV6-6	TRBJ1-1	CASAPGQGANTEAFF
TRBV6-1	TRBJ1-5	CASSEWLGTANLYQPQHF
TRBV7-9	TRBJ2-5	CASSPTPRGSETQYF
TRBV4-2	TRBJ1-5	CASSQGLGQGYQPQHF
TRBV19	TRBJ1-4	CASSKGDRDEEKLFF
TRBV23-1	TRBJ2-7	CASSHPSGGSSYEQYF
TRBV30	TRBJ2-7	CAWSVAGGGMGQYF
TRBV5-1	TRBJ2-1	CASSPAGTNTNEQFF
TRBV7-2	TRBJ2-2	CASSWGGRNTGELFF
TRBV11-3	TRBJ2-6	CASSGGTVAGANVLTF
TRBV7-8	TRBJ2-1	CASSSTEIGHIF
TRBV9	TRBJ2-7	CASSESTGGFYEQYF
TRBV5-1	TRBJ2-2	CASSQLGQGDTGELFF
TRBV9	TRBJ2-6	CASSAWGFSRGSGANVLTF
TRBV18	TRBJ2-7	CASSPPGTGSYEQYF
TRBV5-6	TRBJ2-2	CASSFPTSGGVPGELFF
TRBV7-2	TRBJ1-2	CASSTQGDRYGYTF
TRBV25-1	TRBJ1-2	CASSEGTGGIVGYTF
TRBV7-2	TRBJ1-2	CASSLAAGGFYGYTF
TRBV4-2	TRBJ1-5	CASSFDRSQPQHF
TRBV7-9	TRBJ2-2	CASSLRRPNTGELFF
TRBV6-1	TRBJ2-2	CASSELAGGGRGLKNTGELFF
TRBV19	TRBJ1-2	CASTSLGQAAYGYTF
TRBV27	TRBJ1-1	CASTSTGAEAFF
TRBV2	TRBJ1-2	CASSLGRTGMYGYTF
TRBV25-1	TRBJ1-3	CASSLLSGNTIYF
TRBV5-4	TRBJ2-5	CASSFVGGQETQYF
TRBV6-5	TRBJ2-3	CASSYSRTSAADTQYF
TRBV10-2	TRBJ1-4	CASSEWGEEKLFF